These 28 T cell receptor beta chains came from one sample sequenced in a study of cytomegalovirus exposure and HLA in healthy donors. The PCR made use of 60 Vbeta and 13 Jbeta primers. Produced via immunoSEQ multiplex PCR; TCRdb's table is partial and in-frame only. The sample consists of about 64,000 clones, around 78% of them appearing once. The sequencing input was PBMCs. The receptors stem from a man between 18 and 29 years old in good health and CMV-seropositive.

The chain links TRBV19 to TRBJ1-1, with D uncertain. Trimming shortened V by 3 bases and J by 1 base, and 6 bases separated the two germline ends. The CDR3 runs 13 residues. Germline V lookup: CDR1 LNHDA, CDR2 SQIVND (reference sequence). CDR3 loop: CASSISANTEAFF. The CDR3, as DNA: TGTGCCAGTAGTATTAGTGCGAACACTGAAGCTTTCTTT.

This clone was counted only a few times. V is TRBV4-1 and J is TRBJ1-1; D is uncertain. This CDR3 has 14 residues. Trimming removed 1 base from V and 3 bases from J, with 9 bases in between. The germline V gene has CDR1 MGHRA and CDR2 YSYEKL. CDR3: CASSQVYGHTEAFF. The CDR3 DNA sequence: TGCGCCAGCAGCCAAGTCTATGGGCACACTGAAGCTTTCTTT.

This chain uses TRBV29-1 with TRBJ1-1; no clear D gene. Per the germline V gene, CDR1 is SQVTM and CDR2 is ANQGSEA. With 4 bases removed from V and 3 bases from J, the gap between germline ends came to 18 bases. This CDR3 spans 15 amino acids. CDR3 DNA sequence: TGCAGCGTTGTTCCCCGACGGACTGGGGACACTGAAGCTTTCTTT. This encodes CSVVPRRTGDTEAFF.

This clone has only a few counts. V and J are TRBV21-1 and TRBJ1-2; TRBD1, the table's D call, lacks a check against the DNA. TRBV21-1 corresponds to a pseudogene. The CDR3 runs 16 residues. CDR3 DNA sequence: TGTGCCAGCAGCAAGGCCGAGGACAGGGGTAACTATGGCTACACCTTC. Protein sequence: CASSKAEDRGNYGYTF.

The chain joins TRBV30 to TRBJ1-2; D not certain. V was cut by 2 bases and J by 7 bases, with 11 bases left in between. This CDR3 is 12 amino acids long. Germline V gene lookup returns CDR1 GTSNPN and CDR2 SVGIG (reference sequence). DNA of the CDR3: TGTGCCTGGAGTCGAGGGAGTGGTGGCTACACCTTC. Translated, it gives CAWSRGSGGYTF.

V is TRBV6-6 and J is TRBJ2-7; D is possibly TRBD2 (6 bases). The CDR3 runs 13 residues. Germline loops: CDR1 MNHNY, CDR2 SVGAGI (reference sequence). The ends were cut back, 6 bases at V and 3 bases at J, with 12 bases in the middle. CDR3 DNA sequence: TGTGCCAGCAGGGAGGGGCGTATCTACGAGCAGTACTTC. Protein sequence: CASREGRIYEQYF.

This clone was seen a few times. J is TRBJ2-1 and V is TRBV11-2; tentatively, D is TRBD2 (6 bases). Trimming left V 4 bases short and J 8 bases short, with 18 bases between. This CDR3 spans 15 amino acids. Germline loops: CDR1 SGHAT, CDR2 FQNNGV. For the CDR3, the DNA is TGTGCCAGCAGCTCTGAAGGGAGGAATTTATATGAGCAGTTCTTC. This codes for CASSSEGRNLYEQFF. The full variable domain, completed using reference TRBV11-2 and TRBJ2-1, is EAGVAQSPRYKIIEKRQSVAFWCNPISGHATLYWYQQILGQGPKLLIQFQNNGVVDDSQLPKDRFSAERLKGVDSTLKIQPAKLEDSAVYLCASSSEGRNLYEQFFGPGTRLTVL.

The gene calls are TRBV7-2 and TRBJ2-7; 9 bases align to TRBD1. J gave up 2 bases and V 5 bases, and 7 bases lay outside the gene matches. This CDR3 has 15 amino acids. CDR1 and CDR2 (germline): SGHTA, FQGNSA. The CDR3 region is CASSRDRGFAYEQYF. For the CDR3, the DNA is TGTGCCAGCAGCCGCGACAGGGGGTTCGCCTACGAGCAGTACTTC.

The CDR3: CASSWTGENIQYF. The CDR3 nucleotides are TGTGCCAGCAGTTGGACAGGGGAAAACATTCAGTACTTC. V gene TRBV6-5 combines with J gene TRBJ2-4; 9 bases fit TRBD1. The germline V gene has CDR1 MNHEY and CDR2 SVGAGI. V was clipped by 4 bases and J by 5 bases; unmatched bases: 0. There are 13 residues in the CDR3.

This chain joins TRBV21-1 and TRBJ1-5; the table's D gene call, TRBD1, was not cross checked with the DNA. TRBV21-1 represents a pseudogene. The CDR3 totals 16 residues. The CDR3 DNA reads as TGTGCCAGCAGCAAAGATGGGTATCAGGGGGACCAGCCCCAGCATTTT. Amino acids: CASSKDGYQGDQPQHF.

The chain is built from TRBV6-6 and TRBJ2-7; TRBD1 aligns across 10 bases. Germline CDR1 reads MNHNY; CDR2 reads SVGAGI (reference sequence). The CDR3 extends over 14 amino acids. J gave up 6 bases and V 6 bases, and 8 bases lay outside the gene matches. The CDR3 DNA reads TGTGCCAGCAGGGAAACGACAGGGGGCTCCGAGCAGTACTTC. It yields the protein CASRETTGGSEQYF.

The table lists this clone with many counts. The chain couples TRBV6-6 to TRBJ1-4; 7 bases fit TRBD1. There are 12 residues in the CDR3. The germline gives CDR1 MNHNY, CDR2 SVGAGI (reference sequence). The ends lost 0 bases at V and 11 bases at J; junction bases unmatched: 0. For the CDR3, the DNA is TGTGCCAGCAGTTACTCGACAGGGAAACTGTTTTTT. Its translation: CASSYSTGKLFF.

This clone was observed once. The chain employs TRBV6-5 and TRBJ2-5; possible D gene TRBD2, 6 bases. The CDR3 length is 14 residues. Trimming left V 6 bases short and J 2 bases short, with 13 bases between. CDR1 MNHEY and CDR2 SVGAGI come from the germline V gene. The DNA of the CDR3 is TGTGCCAGCAGCCAGGGACTGACACAAGAGACCCAGTACTTC. Amino acid sequence: CASSQGLTQETQYF.

The V gene is TRBV7-2, the J gene TRBJ2-2, with 12 bases lining up with TRBD2. The CDR3 totals 17 residues. The V segment lost 1 base and the J segment 5 bases; nucleotides outside the gene matches: 5. The germline CDR1 and CDR2 sequences are SGHTA and FQGNSA. The CDR3 protein is CASSLVNLAGGTGELFF. In DNA form, the CDR3 reads TGTGCCAGCAGCTTAGTTAACCTAGCGGGGGGGACCGGGGAGCTGTTTTTT.

V and J are TRBV9 and TRBJ2-5, with 11 bases fitting TRBD2. The CDR3 is 15 amino acids. The ends lost 0 bases at V and 3 bases at J; junction bases unmatched: 1. Germline assignment: CDR1 SGDLS and CDR2 YYNGEE. As DNA, the CDR3 is TGTGCCAGCAGCGTAGGACTAGCGGGGAAAGAGACCCAGTACTTC. Translated: CASSVGLAGKETQYF.

This clone was seen a few times. The gene calls are TRBV30 and TRBJ1-1, with D perhaps TRBD1 (6 bases). Trimming removed 1 base at V and 0 bases at J, with 15 bases between. CDR1 GTSNPN and CDR2 SVGIG come from the germline V gene (reference sequence). CDR3 length: 16 residues. The CDR3 DNA reads as TGTGCCTGGAGTGGGACAGCATTAGGGGTGAACACTGAAGCTTTCTTT. This encodes CAWSGTALGVNTEAFF.

The CDR3 DNA is TGTGCCAGCAGCCGCACAGGGCCACCTGGGGCCAACGTCCTGACTTTC. Translation gives CASSRTGPPGANVLTF. V usage is TRBV7-2 and J usage is TRBJ2-6; weak D call: TRBD1 (6 bases). CDR3 length equals 16 residues. The ends were cut back, 5 bases at V and 2 bases at J, with 13 bases in the middle. Per germline, CDR1 SGHTA and CDR2 FQGNSA. Full variable domain (remainder filled in from reference TRBV7-2 and TRBJ2-6): GAGVSQSPSNKVTEKGKDVELRCDPISGHTALYWYRQSLGQGLEFLIYFQGNSAPDKSGLPSDRFSAERTGGSVSTLTIQRTQQEDSAVYLCASSRTGPPGANVLTFGAGSRLTVL.

The J gene is TRBJ1-5, the V gene TRBV30; possibly TRBD1 for D (5 bases). Deletions cut 0 bases from V and 4 bases from J, with 19 bases between. This CDR3 has 17 amino acids. Per germline, CDR1 GTSNPN and CDR2 SVGIG (reference sequence). The CDR3: CAWSVGRGRAGNQPQHF. The CDR3 nucleotides read TGTGCCTGGAGTGTAGGGAGGGGACGAGCGGGGAATCAGCCCCAGCATTTT.

The rearrangement links TRBV5-1 to TRBJ1-5; TRBD1 is a possible D gene (6 bases). Germline loops: CDR1 SGHRS, CDR2 YFSETQ. This CDR3 contains 14 residues. Trimming pared 4 bases from V and 2 bases from J, leaving 10 bases between. The CDR3 bases are TGCGCCAGCAGCCCGTCAGGGGGCAATCAGCCCCAGCATTTT. Translated: CASSPSGGNQPQHF.

The rearrangement links TRBV14 to TRBJ1-1; no firm D call. CDR3 length: 13 residues. V was clipped by 4 bases and J by 1 base, with 7 bases between them. Per the germline V gene, CDR1 is SGHDN and CDR2 is FVKESK. The CDR3 nucleotides read TGTGCCAGCAGCCCTGCAGGGAACACTGAAGCTTTCTTT. This translates into CASSPAGNTEAFF.

The rearrangement links TRBV2 to TRBJ1-1; 7 bases match TRBD1. The germline V gene encodes CDR1 SNHLY and CDR2 FYNNEI. This CDR3 spans 15 amino acids. V shed 2 bases and J 0 bases; nucleotides not matched to a gene: 3. The CDR3 is CASSEWDSLNTEAFF. The CDR3 DNA reads as TGTGCCAGCAGTGAATGGGACAGCTTGAACACTGAAGCTTTCTTT.

There are a few counts of this clone. The chain joins TRBV2 to TRBJ1-1, with 7 bases aligning to TRBD1. V gave up 3 bases and J gave up 4 bases; unmatched junction bases: 8. Per germline, CDR1 SNHLY and CDR2 FYNNEI. This CDR3 region has 15 residues. CDR3 protein: CASSDQTGWVTEAFF. The DNA of the CDR3 is TGTGCCAGCAGTGACCAGACAGGGTGGGTCACTGAAGCTTTCTTT.

This clone was seen only a few times. J is TRBJ1-1 and V is TRBV30, with TRBD1 matching over 8 bases. V lost 3 bases, J lost 4 bases, and 4 bases stayed unmatched. Looked up from germline, CDR1 is GTSNPN and CDR2 is SVGIG (reference sequence). The CDR3 covers 13 residues. CDR3: CAWRDRVFTEAFF. Written as DNA, the CDR3 is TGTGCCTGGAGGGACAGGGTGTTCACTGAAGCTTTCTTT.

This chain connects TRBV10-2 to TRBJ1-1, with D tentatively TRBD1 (6 bases). Germline CDR1 WSHSY, CDR2 SAAADI. This CDR3 comprises 13 residues. Trimming removed 6 bases at V and 1 base at J, with 9 bases between. The CDR3 DNA reads TGCGCCAGCAGGAGGACAGCGAACACTGAAGCTTTCTTT. As protein: CASRRTANTEAFF.

The chain carries TRBV6-5 and TRBJ2-4; D call uncertain. Germline V gene lookup returns CDR1 MNHEY and CDR2 SVGAGI. The CDR3 is 14 amino acids. V was pared by 6 bases and J by 2 bases, with 11 bases between. The CDR3 region is CASSGSFTKNIQYF. CDR3 bases: TGTGCCAGCAGCGGGTCGTTCACCAAAAACATTCAGTACTTC.

The V and J genes are TRBV30 and TRBJ2-5, with TRBD2 matching 13 bases. V was pared by 4 bases and J by 4 bases, with 3 bases of the junction left unmatched. CDR3 length: 14 residues. Germline values: CDR1 GTSNPN, CDR2 SVGIG (reference sequence). Here the CDR3 DNA reads TGTGCCTGGACCAGACTAGCGGGAGGAGAGACCCAGTACTTC. Translated: CAWTRLAGGETQYF.

This clone was counted between two and nine times. The rearrangement uses TRBV6-1 and TRBJ2-1; the D is unclear. The CDR3 covers 12 residues. Germline V gene lookup returns CDR1 MNHNS and CDR2 SASEGT. Trimming pared 3 bases from V and 8 bases from J, leaving 8 bases between. CDR3 DNA: TGTGCCAGCAGTGAGGTGGGCGATGAGCAGTTCTTC. Its translation: CASSEVGDEQFF.

The chain recombines TRBV19 with TRBJ2-5; D remains ambiguous. Germline assignment: CDR1 LNHDA and CDR2 SQIVND (reference sequence). V lost 4 bases and J 1 base, leaving 7 bases between the germline ends. This CDR3 has 13 amino acids. The CDR3 sequence: CASSSSPQETQYF. The CDR3 DNA sequence: TGTGCCAGTAGTAGTAGCCCCCAAGAGACCCAGTACTTC.